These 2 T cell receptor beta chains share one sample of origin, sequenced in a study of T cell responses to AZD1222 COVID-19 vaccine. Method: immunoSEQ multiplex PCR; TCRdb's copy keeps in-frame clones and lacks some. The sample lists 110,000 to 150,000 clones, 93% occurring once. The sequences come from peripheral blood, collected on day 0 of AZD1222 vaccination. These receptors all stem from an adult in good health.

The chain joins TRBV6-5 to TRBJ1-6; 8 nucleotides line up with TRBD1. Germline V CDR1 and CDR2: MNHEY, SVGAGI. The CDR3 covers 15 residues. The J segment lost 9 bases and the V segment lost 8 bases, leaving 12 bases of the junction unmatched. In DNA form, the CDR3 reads TGTGCCAGCGGACCGACAGGGGTGGACGGTTCACCCCTCCACTTT. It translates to CASGPTGVDGSPLHF.

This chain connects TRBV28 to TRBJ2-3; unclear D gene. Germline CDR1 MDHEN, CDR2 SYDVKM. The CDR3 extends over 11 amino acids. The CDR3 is CASRLADTQYF. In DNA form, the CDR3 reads TGTGCGAGCCGGTTGGCAGATACGCAGTATTTT.